One T cell receptor beta chain is described in this entry. As yet, its antigen is unknown. This sample stems from a study of cytomegalovirus exposure and HLA in healthy donors. PCR was performed using 60 Vbeta and 13 Jbeta primers. In the study's own analysis: A later analysis tallied tens of millions of unique TCR beta chains, around 10 million of them shared. Sequencing was performed with immunoSEQ multiplex PCR; in TCRdb, only in-frame clones are kept and a portion is missing. V, J and clone size are those of that table, while D and trimming were read from the DNA. The data contain some 150,000 clones, 63% of them seen just once; the ten biggest clones take up roughly 6.8%. Regarding the study as a whole: There were some V segments, including TRBV6-2 and TRBV6-3, excluded as indistinguishable. Later, TCR association rates were found to vary by HLA locus, highest for DRB1 and lowest for HLA-C.

CDR3 length: 19 amino acids. Trimming stripped 6 bases from V and 0 bases from J, with 24 bases between. The V gene's germline CDR1 is SNHLY and CDR2 FYNNEI. The sequence was obtained from a woman in her sixties or seventies in good health and CMV-seropositive. Input material: PBMCs. The V and J genes are TRBV2 and TRBJ1-5; D possibly corresponds to TRBD1 (5 bases). Here the CDR3 DNA reads TGTGCCAGCAGCCTACGTTCTGGCAGGGTGAACCCTAGCAATCAGCCCCAGCATTTT. Its protein product is CASSLRSGRVNPSNQPQHF. Complete variable domain (other parts from reference TRBV2 and TRBJ1-5): EPEVTQTPSHQVTQMGQEVILRCVPISNHLYFYWYRQILGQKVEFLVSFYNNEISEKSEIFDDQFSVERPDGSNFTLKIRSTKLEDSAMYFCASSLRSGRVNPSNQPQHFGDGTRLSIL.